These T cell receptor beta chains were read from a single sample in a study of shared clonotypes between healthy human individuals. The data were produced by immunoSEQ multiplex PCR, yet TCRdb's version contains in-frame clones alone and is incomplete. Of 1.5 million to 2.5 million clones listed, about 95% were seen once; the top ten hold under 1.5%. The specimen was naive CD8+ T cells sorted from blood. The receptors originated from a man between 18 and 35 years old in good health. Each CDR3 is given with its conserved first and last residue. The order of the fields is clone size, J gene, V gene, D gene, CDR3 protein, CDR3 DNA. A D gene is named only where the DNA matches it firmly. Clone size appears in some rows only: once, few, many, or a class for an expanded clone.

- TRBJ2-1 TRBV27 - CASSLSPGGRSDEQFF TGTGCCAGCAGTTTATCCCCGGGGGGCAGGAGCGATGAGCAGTTCTTC
once TRBJ2-3 TRBV30 - CAWSEGSDTQYF TGTGCCTGGAGTGAGGGGTCGGATACGCAGTATTTT
- TRBJ2-7 TRBV28 - CASSFRGTYEQYF TGTGCCAGCAGTTTTAGGGGAACCTACGAGCAGTACTTC
- TRBJ2-3 TRBV29-1 TRBD1 CSVELRDRDPDTQYF TGCAGCGTTGAACTAAGGGACAGGGACCCAGATACGCAGTATTTT
- TRBJ2-7 TRBV2 TRBD2 CALRPSGVNYEQYF TGTGCCCTCCGACCTAGCGGGGTTAATTACGAGCAGTACTTC
- TRBJ2-1 TRBV4-1 - CASSYYDGNNEQFF TGCGCCAGCAGCTACTACGACGGAAACAATGAGCAGTTCTTC
- TRBJ1-2 TRBV29-1 TRBD1 CSADAQQGLAYGYTF TGCAGCGCCGACGCCCAACAGGGGCTGGCCTATGGCTACACCTTC
once TRBJ2-1 TRBV7-9 TRBD2 CASTSTRLAGANEQFF TGTGCCAGCACCTCTACGAGGCTAGCGGGAGCGAATGAGCAGTTCTTC
- TRBJ2-6 TRBV19 - CASSIEVTLSGANVLTF TGTGCCAGTAGTATAGAAGTAACTCTCTCTGGGGCCAACGTCCTGACTTTC
- TRBJ1-1 TRBV10-1 - CASSESGIGAFF TGCGCCAGCAGTGAGTCGGGGATTGGAGCTTTCTTT
- TRBJ2-1 TRBV11-3 TRBD2 CASSPGGSEQFF TGTGCCAGCAGCCCAGGCGGGAGTGAGCAGTTCTTC
- TRBJ2-1 TRBV27 - CASSPITGLLDNEQFF TGTGCCAGCAGTCCCATAACAGGGCTCCTGGACAATGAGCAGTTCTTC
- TRBJ2-3 TRBV4-1 TRBD2 CASSQGLAGPLDTQYF TGCGCCAGCAGCCAAGGACTAGCGGGCCCGCTAGATACGCAGTATTTT
- TRBJ1-6 TRBV25-1 - CASSEGQYNSPLHF TGTGCCAGCAGTGAAGGACAGTATAATTCACCCCTCCACTTT
once TRBJ1-1 TRBV11-2 TRBD1 CASSQNRGNTEAFF TGTGCCAGCAGCCAAAACAGGGGGAACACTGAAGCTTTCTTT
- TRBJ2-5 TRBV29-1 - CSVIRGSQETQYF TGCAGCGTTATAAGGGGATCCCAAGAGACCCAGTACTTC
- TRBJ1-6 TRBV19 - CASTGIGSYNSPLHF TGTGCCAGTACCGGGATCGGATCCTATAATTCACCCCTCCACTTT
- TRBJ2-3 TRBV19 TRBD1 CASSVWTGGMTDTQYF TGTGCCAGTAGTGTGTGGACAGGGGGCATGACAGATACGCAGTATTTT
- TRBJ2-3 TRBV7-9 - CASSLTGLNTDTQYF TGTGCCAGCAGCCTGACAGGACTCAACACAGATACGCAGTATTTT
- TRBJ2-2 TRBV7-9 - CASSFNTGELFF TGTGCCAGCAGTTTTAACACCGGGGAGCTGTTTTTT
- TRBJ2-1 TRBV7-8 TRBD2 CASSLVSGRMDEQFF TGTGCCAGCAGCTTAGTGAGCGGGAGGATGGATGAGCAGTTCTTC
- TRBJ1-2 TRBV9 - CASSYIDSAGYGYTF TGTGCCAGCAGCTATATCGACAGCGCTGGCTATGGCTACACCTTC
- TRBJ1-1 TRBV7-9 - CASSFADTEAFF TGTGCCAGCAGCTTCGCAGACACTGAAGCTTTCTTT
- TRBJ2-5 TRBV4-1 - CASSQVEGAQETQYF TGCGCCAGCAGCCAGGTGGAGGGGGCCCAAGAGACCCAGTACTTC
- TRBJ1-1 TRBV6-5 TRBD1 CASSYSFGQGAFF TGTGCCAGCAGTTACTCATTCGGACAGGGTGCTTTCTTT
- TRBJ1-5 TRBV6-5 - CASSYSATYSNQPQHF TGTGCCAGCAGTTACTCCGCGACATATAGCAATCAGCCCCAGCATTTT
- TRBJ2-5 TRBV6-1 - CASSELVDGSTQYF TGTGCCAGCAGTGAATTAGTCGACGGCTCGACCCAGTACTTC
- TRBJ1-1 TRBV11-2 - CASSLDGWEDTEAFF TGTGCCAGCAGCTTAGATGGCTGGGAGGACACTGAAGCTTTCTTT
- TRBJ2-3 TRBV4-3 TRBD2 CASSQAAGDLSTDTQYF TGCGCCAGCAGCCAAGCAGCGGGGGACCTTAGCACAGATACGCAGTATTTT
- TRBJ2-5 TRBV6-6 TRBD2 CASSSLAEETQYF TGTGCCAGCAGTTCACTAGCGGAAGAGACCCAGTACTTC
few TRBJ1-2 TRBV27 - CASSLGSSTGYTF TGTGCCAGCAGTTTGGGTTCCTCGACCGGCTACACCTTC
- TRBJ2-2 TRBV4-1 - CASSPGPANTGELFF TGCGCCAGCAGCCCTGGGCCCGCGAACACCGGGGAGCTGTTTTTT
- TRBJ2-1 TRBV4-3 - CASSPGVSYNEQFF TGCGCCAGCAGCCCTGGCGTCTCCTACAATGAGCAGTTCTTC
- TRBJ2-2 TRBV27 - CASSSLGQNTGELFF TGTGCCAGCAGTTCTCTTGGCCAGAACACCGGGGAGCTGTTTTTT
- TRBJ2-7 TRBV9 - CASSVEGHNEQYF TGTGCCAGCAGCGTCGAGGGGCACAACGAGCAGTACTTC
- TRBJ1-5 TRBV6-6 TRBD1 CASILRDRDQPQHF TGTGCCAGCATTTTACGGGACAGGGATCAGCCCCAGCATTTT
- TRBJ1-5 TRBV27 - CASSFTGSNQPQHF TGTGCCAGCAGTTTTACAGGGTCGAATCAGCCCCAGCATTTT
- TRBJ2-7 TRBV9 - CASSVGGVGVYEQYF TGTGCCAGCAGCGTAGGGGGCGTTGGCGTCTACGAGCAGTACTTC
- TRBJ2-7 TRBV9 TRBD2 CASSSRTSGSSYEQYF TGTGCCAGCAGCTCAAGGACTAGCGGGAGCTCCTACGAGCAGTACTTC
- TRBJ1-2 TRBV5-5 - CASTLGDGVNYGYTF TGTGCCAGTACCCTCGGGGACGGCGTTAACTATGGCTACACCTTC
- TRBJ2-7 TRBV6-1 TRBD1 CASSPRTGGYEQYF TGTGCCAGCAGTCCCCGGACAGGGGGTTACGAGCAGTACTTC
- TRBJ1-6 TRBV27 - CASSSGLPGSYNSPLHF TGTGCCAGCAGTTCCGGTCTCCCCGGCTCCTATAATTCACCCCTCCACTTT
- TRBJ1-5 TRBV9 TRBD1 CASSQTGALQPQHF TGTGCCAGCAGCCAAACAGGGGCTCTACAGCCCCAGCATTTT
- TRBJ2-3 TRBV5-1 - CASSPTNRAPTDTQYF TGCGCCAGCAGCCCAACTAACAGGGCCCCCACAGATACGCAGTATTTT
- TRBJ2-1 TRBV5-5 - CASRPEDSRGYEQFF TGTGCCAGCAGACCCGAGGATAGTAGGGGGTATGAGCAGTTCTTC
- TRBJ1-5 TRBV10-2 - CASKDENSQQPQHF TGCGCCAGCAAGGATGAAAACAGTCAACAGCCCCAGCATTTT
- TRBJ2-7 TRBV4-3 TRBD1 CASSQDYGQGKDEQYF TGCGCCAGCAGCCAAGATTATGGACAGGGAAAGGACGAGCAGTACTTC
- TRBJ2-3 TRBV27 TRBD2 CASSLSLAGRGADTQYF TGTGCCAGCAGTTTATCGCTAGCGGGCCGCGGGGCAGATACGCAGTATTTT
- TRBJ2-7 TRBV7-9 - CASSPPNTLYEQYF TGTGCCAGCAGCCCCCCCAATACCCTCTACGAGCAGTACTTC
- TRBJ2-7 TRBV11-2 - CASSLEYSYEQYF TGTGCCAGCAGCTTAGAATACTCCTACGAGCAGTACTTC
- TRBJ1-3 TRBV6-1 - CASSESLEGSGNTIYF TGTGCCAGCAGTGAAAGCCTGGAAGGCTCTGGAAACACCATATATTTT
- TRBJ2-1 TRBV10-1 TRBD2 CASSVLAGDNEQFF TGCGCCAGCAGTGTGCTAGCGGGAGACAATGAGCAGTTCTTC
- TRBJ1-2 TRBV4-1 TRBD1 CASSQVATGDGYTF TGCGCCAGCAGCCAAGTCGCGACAGGGGATGGCTACACCTTC
once TRBJ1-1 TRBV6-5 - CASSYGGNTEAFF TGTGCCAGCAGTTATGGGGGTAACACTGAAGCTTTCTTT
- TRBJ2-7 TRBV9 - CASSLDPVGYEQYF TGTGCCAGCAGCCTTGACCCAGTCGGCTACGAGCAGTACTTC